This TCR beta chain comes out of a study of cytotoxic CD8 clonotypes in ibrutinib-treated CLL. Study-wide results and caveats: Sustained-remission and progressing patients were not sampled at matched times.

This clone was observed a single time. Its specificity is unknown. The method was immunoSEQ multiplex PCR; TCRdb's version includes in-frame clones alone and lacks a portion of them. The sample lists some 92,000 clones, roughly four fifths occurring once. CDR1 is SGHRS, CDR2 YFSETQ, per germline. The CDR3 runs to 14 residues. Trimming at V came to 6 bases and at J to 9 bases, leaving 6 bases not matched to a gene. Here the sequenced sample was PBMCs, taken after 24 months of ibrutinib treatment. This receptor was identified in a human donor with chronic lymphocytic leukemia. The chain links TRBV5-1 to TRBJ2-1, with TRBD2 matching over 13 bases. DNA for the CDR3: TGCGCCAGCAAAGGACTAGCGGGAGAAGCTGAGCAGTTCTTC. Translating gives CASKGLAGEAEQFF.